The sequence of this TCR beta chain was determined in a study of cytomegalovirus exposure and HLA in healthy donors. Overall study: The same platform was used for the 100 to 150 validation repertoires and the approximately 670 first-cohort repertoires, a later analysis reported. Study-wide results and caveats: Subsequent analysis revealed that first-cohort TCR clusters tended to co-occur in the approximately 120 validation repertoires. Testing in vitro showed a few CMV-associated chains specific for CMV antigens.

Assay used: immunoSEQ multiplex PCR; TCRdb lists only in-frame clones, some missing. Here the sample spans under 200,000 clones, approximately 96% being singletons. The sample holds one count of this clone. Antigen: not known. The validation cohort, a group of more than 95 subjects, included the donors and was separate from the roughly 620-subject first cohort. The sequence was obtained from a young woman in good health and CMV-seronegative. Sequencing was done on a sample of PBMCs.

The CDR3 nucleotides read TGTGCCAGCAGCTTAGAAGCACCTAGTAGCGGGAGCACAGATACGCAGTATTTT. Its translation is CASSLEAPSSGSTDTQYF. The rearrangement links TRBV7-2 to TRBJ2-3, with 7 bases that match TRBD2. Trimming removed 1 base from V and 0 bases from J; junction bases left unmatched: 10. The CDR3 is 18 residues long. Germline assignment: CDR1 SGHTA and CDR2 FQGNSA.